This entry describes one T cell receptor (beta chain). Its matching antigen is unknown. The data are from a study of cytomegalovirus exposure and HLA in healthy donors. Study-level results: Later genetic work tied a missense DCLRE1C variant to beta-chain V and J trimming. Immune exposure information available was restricted to CMV serostatus.

The PCR employed 60 Vbeta primers together with 13 Jbeta primers. Sequenced by immunoSEQ multiplex PCR; TCRdb stores in-frame clones only, minus some. In the table there are more than 100,000 clones, roughly 80% of which are singletons. With 5 bases clipped from V and 4 bases from J, the junction kept 4 bases outside the gene matches. The germline gives CDR1 MDHEN, CDR2 SYDVKM. The CDR3 extends over 15 amino acids. The rearrangement uses TRBV28 and TRBJ2-3, with 12 bases fitting TRBD2. The sequencing input was PBMCs. The TCR comes from a woman in her twenties or thirties in good health and CMV-seropositive. The CDR3 DNA reads as TGTGCCAGCAGTCACGGACTAGCGGGGTCAGATACGCAGTATTTT. This codes for CASSHGLAGSDTQYF.